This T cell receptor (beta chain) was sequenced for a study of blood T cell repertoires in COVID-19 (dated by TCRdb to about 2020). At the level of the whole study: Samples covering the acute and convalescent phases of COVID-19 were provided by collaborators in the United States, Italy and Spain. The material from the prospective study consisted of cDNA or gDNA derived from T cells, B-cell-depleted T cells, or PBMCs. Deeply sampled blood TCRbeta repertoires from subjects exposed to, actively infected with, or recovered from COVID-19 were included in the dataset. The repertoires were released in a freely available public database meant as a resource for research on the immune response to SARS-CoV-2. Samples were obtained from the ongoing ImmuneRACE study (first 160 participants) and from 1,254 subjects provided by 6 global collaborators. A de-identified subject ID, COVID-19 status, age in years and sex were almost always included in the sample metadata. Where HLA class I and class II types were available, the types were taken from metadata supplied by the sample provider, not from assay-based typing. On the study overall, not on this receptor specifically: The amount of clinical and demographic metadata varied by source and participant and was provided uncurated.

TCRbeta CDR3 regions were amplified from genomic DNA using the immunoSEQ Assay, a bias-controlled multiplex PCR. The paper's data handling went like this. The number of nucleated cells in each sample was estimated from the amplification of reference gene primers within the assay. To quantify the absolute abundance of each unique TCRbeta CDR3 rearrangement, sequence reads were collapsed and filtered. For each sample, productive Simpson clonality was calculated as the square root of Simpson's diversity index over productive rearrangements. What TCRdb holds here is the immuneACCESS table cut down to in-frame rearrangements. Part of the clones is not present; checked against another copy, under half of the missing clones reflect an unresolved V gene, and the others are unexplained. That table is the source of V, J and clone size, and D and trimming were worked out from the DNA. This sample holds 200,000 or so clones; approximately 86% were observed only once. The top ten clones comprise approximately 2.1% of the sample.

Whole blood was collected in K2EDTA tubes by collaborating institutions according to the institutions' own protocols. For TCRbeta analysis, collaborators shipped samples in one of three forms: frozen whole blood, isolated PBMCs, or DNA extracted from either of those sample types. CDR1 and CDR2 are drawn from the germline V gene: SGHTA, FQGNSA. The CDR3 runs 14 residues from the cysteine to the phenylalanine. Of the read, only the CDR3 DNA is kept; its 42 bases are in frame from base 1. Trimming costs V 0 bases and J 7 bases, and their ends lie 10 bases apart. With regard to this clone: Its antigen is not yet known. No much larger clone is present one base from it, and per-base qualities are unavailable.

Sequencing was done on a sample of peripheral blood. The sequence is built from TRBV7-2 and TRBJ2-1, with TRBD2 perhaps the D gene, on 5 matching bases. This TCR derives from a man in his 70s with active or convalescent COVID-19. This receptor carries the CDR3 CASSLARAGNEQFF. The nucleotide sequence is TGTGCCAGCAGCTTAGCGCGGGCCGGAAATGAGCAGTTCTTC.